This TCR beta chain is drawn from a study of regulatory T cells in long-lasting Graves disease. The CDR3 contains 14 residues. V lost 2 bases and J 1 base, leaving 8 bases between the germline ends. Germline-derived CDR1 and CDR2 are MGHRA and YSYEKL. Sequencing libraries for TCR beta were prepared with iRepertoire HTBI primers and Arm-PCR of CDR3 regions. TCRdb passed the multiplex PCR reads through MiXCR, listing each CDR3 protein once. Of approximately 350,000 distinct CDR3 sequences listed, around 15% are singletons. Time point in this sample: newly diagnosed GD, antithyroid drugs for less than 3 months. Extracted RNA from PBMCs served as the source of the TCR library. This sample was also put to use in a study of T cells in Graves' hyperthyroidism and ophthalmopathy.

The gene calls are TRBV4-1 and TRBJ1-2, with D possibly being TRBD1 (5 bases). The source is a man in his forties or fifties with Graves disease. The sample consisted of peripheral blood mononuclear cells (PBMCs), taken at new diagnosis, from a patient treated with antithyroid drugs. This CDR3 is CASSQLRDNYGYTF. The DNA of the CDR3 is TGCGCCAGCAGCCAACTCAGGGATAACTATGGCTACACCTTC.